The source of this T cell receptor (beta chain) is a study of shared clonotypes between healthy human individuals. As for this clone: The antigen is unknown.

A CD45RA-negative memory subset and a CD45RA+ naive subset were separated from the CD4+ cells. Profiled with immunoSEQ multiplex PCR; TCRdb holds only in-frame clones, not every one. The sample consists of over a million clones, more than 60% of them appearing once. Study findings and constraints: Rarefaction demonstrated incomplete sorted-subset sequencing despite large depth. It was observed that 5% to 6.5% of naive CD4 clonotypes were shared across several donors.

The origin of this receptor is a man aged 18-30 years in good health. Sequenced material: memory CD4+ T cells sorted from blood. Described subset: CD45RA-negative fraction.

CDR3 DNA sequence: TGTGCCAGCAGCCCCTCCAAAGCGGGAGGGCTTGGAGATACGCAGTATTTT. Translating it yields CASSPSKAGGLGDTQYF. The chain joins TRBV13 to TRBJ2-3; 10 positions agree with TRBD2. The germline V gene encodes CDR1 PRHDT and CDR2 FYEKMQ (reference sequence). V was pared by 5 bases and J by 5 bases, with 13 bases of the junction left unmatched. The CDR3 has 17 amino acids.